This TCR beta chain derives from a study of CD8 T cells in ankylosing spondylitis. The study's findings and limits: About 8 highly homologous variants made up a TCR beta motif, and this motif appeared characteristic of ankylosing spondylitis blood.

TCRdb reprocessed the 5' RACE reads via MiXCR and lists one record per CDR3 protein. The sample has about 390,000 distinct CDR3 sequences; approximately 20% are singletons. In this sample, this clonotype turned up a few times. Its antigen remains unknown. Sequencing was performed on blood, either unsorted or a sorted T cell fraction (not recorded which). This receptor was taken from a male donor with ankylosing spondylitis.

CDR3 loop: CASSLVSGLTQETQYF. The CDR3, as DNA: TGCGCCAGCAGCTTGGTTTCGGGCTTAACGCAAGAGACCCAGTACTTC. This chain connects TRBV5-1 to TRBJ2-5; the D is unclear. V gave up 0 bases and J gave up 2 bases, with 14 bases separating them. Germline V gene lookup returns CDR1 SGHRS and CDR2 YFSETQ. CDR3 length: 16 amino acids.